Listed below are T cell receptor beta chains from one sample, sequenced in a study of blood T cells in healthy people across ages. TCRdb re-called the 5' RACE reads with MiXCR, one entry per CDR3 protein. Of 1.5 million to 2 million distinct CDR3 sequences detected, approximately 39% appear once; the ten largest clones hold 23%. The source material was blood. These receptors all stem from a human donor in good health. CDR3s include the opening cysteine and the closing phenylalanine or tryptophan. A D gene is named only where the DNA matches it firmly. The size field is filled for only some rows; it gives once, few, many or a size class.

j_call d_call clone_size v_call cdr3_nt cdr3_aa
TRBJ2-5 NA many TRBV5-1 TGTGCCAGCAGCCTGGCGCCACAAGAGACCCAGTACTTC CASSLAPQETQYF
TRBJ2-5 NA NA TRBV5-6 TGTGCCAGCAGCTTGGTTCGGGCCATGGAGGAGACCCAGTACTTC CASSLVRAMEETQYF
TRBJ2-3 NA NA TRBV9 TGTGCCAGCAGCGTAGGAGCGGAAGATACGCAGTATTTT CASSVGAEDTQYF
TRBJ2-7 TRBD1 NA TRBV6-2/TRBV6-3 TGTGCCAGCAGTCCGCGCGGACAGGGGAACTACGAGCAGTACTTC CASSPRGQGNYEQYF
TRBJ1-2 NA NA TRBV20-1 TGCAGTGCTAAGACAGGTTGGGGCTACACCTTC CSAKTGWGYTF
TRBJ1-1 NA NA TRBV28 TGTGCCAGCACTGGGGCAAACCTACCGAGGACTGAAGCTTTCTTT CASTGANLPRTEAFF
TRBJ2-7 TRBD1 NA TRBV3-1 TGTGCCAGCAGCTCAAACCCGGGACAGGGCTACGAGCAGTACTTC CASSSNPGQGYEQYF
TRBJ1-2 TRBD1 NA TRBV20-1 TGCAGTGCTAACCCCAAGGGACAGGGCAACTATGGCTACACCTTC CSANPKGQGNYGYTF
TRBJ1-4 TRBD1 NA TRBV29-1 TGCAGCGTTGAGGATACAGGGGGCGCGGAAAAACTGTTTTTT CSVEDTGGAEKLFF
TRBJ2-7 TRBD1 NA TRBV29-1 TGCAGTGCAAGTGAGACAGGGACCGTCTGCGAGCAGTACTTC CSASETGTVCEQYF
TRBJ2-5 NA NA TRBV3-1 TGTGCCAGCAGCCAAGATTGGGCCACGAAGGAAGAGACCCAGTACTTC CASSQDWATKEETQYF
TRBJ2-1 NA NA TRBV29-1 TGCAGCGCCCGAGCGGAGACCCAGTTCTTC CSARAETQFF
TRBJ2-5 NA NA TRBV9 TGTGCCGGCAGCGTAGGAGTAGCGGAAGAGACCCAGTACTTC CAGSVGVAEETQYF
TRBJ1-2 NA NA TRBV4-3 TGCGCCAGCAGCCAAGAAATTACACGACGGTACGGCTACACCTTC CASSQEITRRYGYTF
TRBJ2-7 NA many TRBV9 TGTGCCAGCAGCGTAGGTGCGGATTCCTACGAGCAGTACTTC CASSVGADSYEQYF
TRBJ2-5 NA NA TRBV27 TGTGCCAGCAGTGCGGGGACGGGGGCCTACAAGCAGTACTTC CASSAGTGAYKQYF
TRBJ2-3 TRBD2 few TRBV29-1 TGCAGCGTTGATATAGCGGGGGCCCCCACAGATACGCAGTATTTT CSVDIAGAPTDTQYF
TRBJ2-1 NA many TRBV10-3 TGTGCCATCAGTGAGTCCCCCTCCTACAATGAGCAGTTCTTC CAISESPSYNEQFF
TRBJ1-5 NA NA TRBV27 TGTGCCAGCAGTGGGAGTCGCGGTCAGCCCCAGCATTTT CASSGSRGQPQHF
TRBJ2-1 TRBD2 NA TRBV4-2 TGTGCCAGCAGCCAAGATCTAGCGGGGTTATGGGAGCAGTTCTTC CASSQDLAGLWEQFF
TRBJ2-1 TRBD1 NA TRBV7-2 TGTGCCAGCAGCTTAGAGGGACAGGGGCCCTACAATGAGCAGTTCTTC CASSLEGQGPYNEQFF
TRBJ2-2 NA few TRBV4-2 TGTGCCAGCAGCTCCAGCCGGGCTAGCGAGGCCGGGGAGCTGTTTTTT CASSSSRASEAGELFF
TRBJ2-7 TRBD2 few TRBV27 TGTGCCAGCAGCCGGTCCGCGGGGGGGCAGGGCTACGAGCAGTACTTC CASSRSAGGQGYEQYF
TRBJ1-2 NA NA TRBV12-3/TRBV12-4 TGTGCCAGCAGTTTAGGGGGGGCGGTATTCGGTGGCTACACCTTC CASSLGGAVFGGYTF
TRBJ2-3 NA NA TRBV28 TGTGCCAGCAGTGCCTCCCCGGGACCCGGGGCAGATACGCAGTATTTT CASSASPGPGADTQYF
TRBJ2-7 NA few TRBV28 TGTGCCACCCATCTAGGGTACGAGCAGTACTTC CATHLGYEQYF
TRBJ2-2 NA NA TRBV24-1 TGTGCCACCAGTGATCCGGGACTCAACTCGAACACCGGGGAGCTGTTTTTT CATSDPGLNSNTGELFF
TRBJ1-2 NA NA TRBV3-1 TGTGCCAGCAGCCAAGTCGACGGTCCCGGACACTATGGCTACACCTTC CASSQVDGPGHYGYTF